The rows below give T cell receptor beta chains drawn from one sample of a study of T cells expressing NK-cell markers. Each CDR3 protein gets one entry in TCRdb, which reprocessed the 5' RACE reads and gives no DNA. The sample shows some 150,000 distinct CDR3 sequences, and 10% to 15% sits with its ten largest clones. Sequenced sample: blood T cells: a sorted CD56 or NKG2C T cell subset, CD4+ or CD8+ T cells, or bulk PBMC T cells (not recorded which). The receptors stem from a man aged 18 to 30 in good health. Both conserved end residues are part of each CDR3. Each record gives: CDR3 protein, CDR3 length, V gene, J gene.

CDR3aa: CSVDGGGNTEAFF; len: 13; v_gene: TRBV29-1; j_gene: TRBJ1-1
CDR3aa: CASSEQGAERDTLGDTQYF; len: 19; v_gene: TRBV5-1; j_gene: TRBJ2-3
CDR3aa: CASRGKETYEQYF; len: 13; v_gene: TRBV6-1; j_gene: TRBJ2-7
CDR3aa: CASSLGPRGYEETQYF; len: 16; v_gene: TRBV7-2; j_gene: TRBJ2-5
CDR3aa: CASSPRSGIEAFF; len: 13; v_gene: TRBV5-1; j_gene: TRBJ1-1
CDR3aa: CSVHQQGETQYF; len: 12; v_gene: TRBV29-1; j_gene: TRBJ2-5
CDR3aa: CASSQERQGHYYEQYF; len: 16; v_gene: TRBV4-3; j_gene: TRBJ2-7
CDR3aa: CASSLTSGRAYEQFF; len: 15; v_gene: TRBV5-5; j_gene: TRBJ2-1
CDR3aa: CASSLLGAPGNQPQHF; len: 16; v_gene: TRBV12-3/TRBV12-4; j_gene: TRBJ1-5
CDR3aa: CASSPTSGRLTDTQYF; len: 16; v_gene: TRBV5-1; j_gene: TRBJ2-3
CDR3aa: CASSLKGPRWAGELFF; len: 16; v_gene: TRBV6-5; j_gene: TRBJ2-2
CDR3aa: CASQTLGLAGDVNTGELFF; len: 19; v_gene: TRBV19; j_gene: TRBJ2-2
CDR3aa: CASSYSSKWRDEQFF; len: 15; v_gene: TRBV6-2/TRBV6-3; j_gene: TRBJ2-1
CDR3aa: CASSQEEREPPRELFF; len: 16; v_gene: TRBV14; j_gene: TRBJ2-2
CDR3aa: CASSPGQGVGEAFF; len: 14; v_gene: TRBV12-3/TRBV12-4; j_gene: TRBJ1-1
CDR3aa: CASSPTPRQGKKTQYF; len: 16; v_gene: TRBV5-1; j_gene: TRBJ2-5
CDR3aa: CASSSFEGGTDTQYF; len: 15; v_gene: TRBV6-5; j_gene: TRBJ2-3
CDR3aa: CASSERREGRGAQYF; len: 15; v_gene: TRBV2; j_gene: TRBJ2-5
CDR3aa: CAWSDLFQVYF; len: 11; v_gene: TRBV30; j_gene: TRBJ2-3
CDR3aa: CASCTSVTGELFF; len: 13; v_gene: TRBV12-3/TRBV12-4; j_gene: TRBJ2-2
CDR3aa: CASSPVGGLASAGELFF; len: 17; v_gene: TRBV28; j_gene: TRBJ2-2
CDR3aa: CAWTPTRIVADTQYF; len: 15; v_gene: TRBV30; j_gene: TRBJ2-3
CDR3aa: CASSPPGLVTGETQYF; len: 16; v_gene: TRBV5-6; j_gene: TRBJ2-5
CDR3aa: CASSQEGTSDTDTQYF; len: 16; v_gene: TRBV4-1; j_gene: TRBJ2-3
CDR3aa: CASSLETSGSRSVEQFF; len: 17; v_gene: TRBV11-1; j_gene: TRBJ2-1
CDR3aa: CATSDGQTHEQYF; len: 13; v_gene: TRBV24-1; j_gene: TRBJ2-7
CDR3aa: CSARDNQETQYF; len: 12; v_gene: TRBV29-1; j_gene: TRBJ2-5
CDR3aa: CASSFTGTGELFF; len: 13; v_gene: TRBV19; j_gene: TRBJ2-2
CDR3aa: CASIHEGGGTSGRKNTGELFF; len: 21; v_gene: TRBV11-2; j_gene: TRBJ2-2
CDR3aa: CASTKRGSTDTQYF; len: 14; v_gene: TRBV19; j_gene: TRBJ2-3
CDR3aa: CANVLARGNLTQYF; len: 14; v_gene: TRBV2; j_gene: TRBJ2-3
CDR3aa: CASSLDLATSYNEQFF; len: 16; v_gene: TRBV11-2; j_gene: TRBJ2-1
CDR3aa: CASSSWQGVNEQFF; len: 14; v_gene: TRBV5-5; j_gene: TRBJ2-1
CDR3aa: CASNAEIQGFGGELFF; len: 16; v_gene: TRBV9; j_gene: TRBJ2-2
CDR3aa: CASSSLTVNTEAFF; len: 14; v_gene: TRBV5-1; j_gene: TRBJ1-1
CDR3aa: CASSWDLSNTGELFF; len: 15; v_gene: TRBV7-6; j_gene: TRBJ2-2
CDR3aa: CASSQDGLAGAKNIQYF; len: 17; v_gene: TRBV3-1; j_gene: TRBJ2-4